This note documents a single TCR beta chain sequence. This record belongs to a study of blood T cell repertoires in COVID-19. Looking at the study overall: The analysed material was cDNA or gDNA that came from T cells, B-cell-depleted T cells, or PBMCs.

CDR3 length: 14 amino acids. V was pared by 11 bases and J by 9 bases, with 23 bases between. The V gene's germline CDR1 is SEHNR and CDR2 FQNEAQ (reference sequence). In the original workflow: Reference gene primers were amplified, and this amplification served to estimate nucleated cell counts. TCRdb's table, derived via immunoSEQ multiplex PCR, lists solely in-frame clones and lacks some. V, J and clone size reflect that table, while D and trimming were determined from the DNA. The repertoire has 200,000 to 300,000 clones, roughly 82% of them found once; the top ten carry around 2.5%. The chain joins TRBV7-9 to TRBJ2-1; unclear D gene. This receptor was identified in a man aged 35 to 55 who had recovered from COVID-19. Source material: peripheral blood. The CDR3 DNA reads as TGTGCCGGAGCGCCCAAAAACGGCGATCTTGAGCAGTTCTTC. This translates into CAGAPKNGDLEQFF.